Reported below is one TCR beta chain. What it binds is not known. The CDR3 covers 13 residues. The germline V gene encodes CDR1 MNHEY and CDR2 SMNVEV (reference sequence). The V end lost 2 bases, the J end lost 6 bases, and 8 bases lay between the germline ends. This entry belongs to a study of shared clonotypes between healthy human individuals. Study results and limitations: Non-shared clonotypes displayed generation probabilities falling below those of clonotypes present in all four donors. Relative to memory subsets, naive subsets generally showed larger estimated richness. Sampling was confined to blood; repertoires within tissues likely differ.

It was about 180 ng DNA, about 30,000 T cell genomes, that sorted-subset replicate PCRs used. Sequenced by immunoSEQ multiplex PCR; TCRdb stores in-frame clones only, minus some. Among roughly 2.1 million clones, 85% to 95% were seen once, and the ten largest hold 1.7%. The naive CD8 fraction comprised CD45RO-negative cells positively selected for CCR7 and excluded terminally differentiated effector memory CD45RA+ cells. This receptor was taken from a man younger than 35 in good health. Some clones in this sample may be carry-over from other donors' samples. The material sequenced was naive CD8+ T cells from PBMCs. The genes are TRBV27 and TRBJ2-1; the D gene could be TRBD1 or TRBD2 (5 bases each). The CDR3 nucleotides read TGTGCCAGCAGTTTAACGGGGACCAATGAGCAGTTCTTC. It yields the protein CASSLTGTNEQFF.